Below, 22 T cell receptor beta chains from the same sample are listed, as sequenced in a study of cytomegalovirus exposure and HLA in healthy donors. Primers for the PCR totalled 60 Vbeta and 13 Jbeta. Profiled with immunoSEQ multiplex PCR; TCRdb holds only in-frame clones, not every one. There are 150,000 to 200,000 clones in the sample; 86% occur only once, and over 1.5% lies in the top ten. Source material: PBMCs. The receptors shown here come from a woman under 30 in good health and CMV-seronegative.

This clone was seen once. The chain couples TRBV28 to TRBJ2-1, with 8 positions matching TRBD2. This CDR3 spans 15 amino acids. The germline V gene has CDR1 MDHEN and CDR2 SYDVKM. Trimming took 3 bases from V and 3 from J; bases not matched to a gene: 4. In DNA, the CDR3 is TGTGCCAGCAGTTTTGGGGCGGGGGGCTACAATGAGCAGTTCTTC. This codes for CASSFGAGGYNEQFF.

This chain connects TRBV9 to TRBJ1-2; 9 nucleotides agree with TRBD1. Trimming removed 0 bases from V and 4 bases from J; junction bases left unmatched: 7. Germline-derived CDR1 and CDR2 are SGDLS and YYNGEE. This CDR3 spans 16 amino acids. The CDR3 DNA reads as TGTGCCAGCAGCGTAGCGCGGACAGGGGTTCTCTATGGCTACACCTTC. Amino acids: CASSVARTGVLYGYTF.

The V gene is TRBV9, the J gene TRBJ2-5; 11 nucleotides agree with TRBD2. The J call may be in error: the DNA end matches TRBJ2-7 better. Germline V gives CDR1 SGDLS, CDR2 YYNGEE. The CDR3 contains 15 residues. CDR3 sequence reads: CASSAGTSGDYEQYF. The CDR3 DNA sequence: TGTGCCAGCAGCGCAGGGACTAGCGGAGACTACGAGCAGTACTTC.

This clone was counted between two and nine times. V is TRBV7-6 and J is TRBJ2-7, with D hard to call. V was pared by 5 bases and J by 7 bases, with 15 bases between. The CDR3 runs to 13 residues. Looked up from germline, CDR1 is SGHVS and CDR2 is FNYEAQ. CDR3 sequence (DNA): TGTGCCAGCAGCCCCAGTCCGGGTACGGAGCAGTACTTC. Protein sequence: CASSPSPGTEQYF.

The chain uses TRBV6-5 and TRBJ2-7; maybe TRBD2 (5 bases). The germline V and J ends were trimmed by 0 bases and 1 base, with 7 bases remaining between them. This CDR3 has 14 residues. Germline CDR1 is MNHEY and CDR2 is SVGAGI. The DNA for the CDR3 is TGTGCCAGCAGTTACTCTAGCGCGTCCTACGAGCAGTACTTC. Amino acids: CASSYSSASYEQYF.

The chain is built from TRBV5-6 and TRBJ1-4; D is possibly TRBD1 (6 bases). Germline CDR1 SGHDT, CDR2 YYEEEE. CDR3 length: 14 amino acids. The V and J ends lost 2 bases and 7 bases respectively, with 12 bases between them. The CDR3 DNA sequence: TGTGCCAGCAGCTTTCTTAGGGGGAGTGAAAAACTGTTTTTT. Translated, it gives CASSFLRGSEKLFF. The whole variable domain, remainder taken from reference TRBV5-6 and TRBJ1-4, is DAGVTQSPTHLIKTRGQQVTLRCSPKSGHDTVSWYQQALGQGPQFIFQYYEEEERQRGNFPDRFSGHQFPNYSSELNVNALLLGDSALYLCASSFLRGSEKLFFGSGTQLSVL.

In nucleotides, the CDR3 is TGTGCCAGTAGTTTCGGACAGGGCTACGAGCAGTACTTC. Protein sequence: CASSFGQGYEQYF. J is TRBJ2-7 and V is TRBV19, with TRBD1 matching over 8 bases. From germline, CDR1 is LNHDA and CDR2 SQIVND (reference sequence). The CDR3 covers 13 residues. The V gene end was trimmed by 5 bases and the J gene end by 3 bases; junction bases not matched to a gene: 3.

The J gene is TRBJ1-1, the V gene TRBV7-6, with D uncertain. CDR3 length: 16 amino acids. Germline V CDR1 and CDR2: SGHVS, FNYEAQ. V shed 0 bases and J shed 0 bases, with 11 bases lying between them. The CDR3: CASSLAGRDLNTEAFF. The DNA of the CDR3 is TGTGCCAGCAGCTTAGCGGGGAGGGATTTGAACACTGAAGCTTTCTTT.

V is TRBV9 and J is TRBJ2-6, with 10 bases fitting TRBD1. After removal of 2 bases from V and 2 bases from J, the junction contained 4 bases not matched to a gene. CDR1 and CDR2 from the germline V gene are SGDLS and YYNGEE. The CDR3 length is 17 residues. The CDR3 protein is CASSVRDRGAGANVLTF. The CDR3 nucleotides read TGTGCCAGCAGCGTCCGGGACAGGGGTGCTGGGGCCAACGTCCTGACTTTC.

The rearrangement uses TRBV28 and TRBJ1-2; the match to TRBD1 covers 10 bases. J lost 2 bases, V lost 1 base, and 1 base had no gene match. This CDR3 comprises 15 residues. CDR1 is MDHEN, CDR2 SYDVKM, per germline. The CDR3 protein is CASSLLDRGNYGYTF. In nucleotides, the CDR3 is TGTGCCAGCAGTTTATTGGACAGGGGGAACTATGGCTACACCTTC.

The chain recombines TRBV7-9 with TRBJ2-3, with D perhaps matching TRBD2 (5 bases). V lost 5 bases and J 4 bases, leaving 13 bases between the germline ends. The CDR3 runs to 14 residues. Germline V gene sequence: CDR1 SEHNR, CDR2 FQNEAQ (reference sequence). This CDR3 is CASSRGIGADTQYF. The CDR3 coding sequence is TGTGCCAGCAGCCGGGGAATTGGAGCAGATACGCAGTATTTT.

The J gene is TRBJ2-5, the V gene TRBV5-1, with TRBD2 matching 13 bases. V lost 2 bases, J lost 3 bases, and 4 bases stayed unmatched. Germline V gene data show CDR1 as SGHRS and CDR2 as YFSETQ. This CDR3 spans 16 amino acids. CDR3 amino acids: CASSFGTSGAEETQYF. The CDR3 DNA is TGCGCCAGCAGCTTCGGGACTAGCGGGGCTGAAGAGACCCAGTACTTC.

The genes are TRBV6-1 and TRBJ2-7, with 7 nucleotides matching TRBD1. This CDR3 region has 13 residues. V was clipped by 6 bases and J by 1 base; unmatched bases: 3. Germline loops: CDR1 MNHNS, CDR2 SASEGT. The CDR3 region has the DNA TGTGCCAGCAGGCCGGGACAGTCCTACGAGCAGTACTTC. This gives the protein CASRPGQSYEQYF.

This clone was observed a single time. The chain uses TRBV7-6 and TRBJ2-1, with TRBD1 identical over 7 bases. After removal of 5 bases from V and 10 bases from J, the junction contained 8 bases not matched to a gene. There are 13 residues in the CDR3. Germline values: CDR1 SGHVS, CDR2 FNYEAQ. In DNA form, the CDR3 reads TGTGCCAGCAGCACCCGAGGGACAGAAGAGCAGTTCTTC. Amino acid sequence: CASSTRGTEEQFF.

This sequence joins TRBV7-8 and TRBJ2-7; D not resolved. Looked up from germline, CDR1 is SGHVS and CDR2 is FQNEAQ. V was shortened by 1 base and J by 3 bases, with 13 bases between the two germline ends. The CDR3 spans 15 residues. This chain's CDR3 is CASSLGAGFYYEQYF. Here the CDR3 DNA reads TGTGCCAGCAGCTTAGGAGCAGGATTCTACTACGAGCAGTACTTC.

The chain recombines TRBV27 with TRBJ2-2; a possible D gene is TRBD1 (5 bases). V was clipped by 6 bases and J by 6 bases, with 20 bases between them. There are 16 residues in the CDR3. CDR1 and CDR2 (germline): MNHEY, SMNVEV (reference sequence). DNA of the CDR3: TGTGCCAGCAGCCCCCTTGTCAGGGTGAGAGCCGGGGAGCTGTTTTTT. Its translation: CASSPLVRVRAGELFF.

The J gene is TRBJ2-1, the V gene TRBV11-2, with a tentative D call TRBD1 (5 bases). The CDR3 contains 16 residues. Germline V lookup: CDR1 SGHAT, CDR2 FQNNGV. V gave up 0 bases and J gave up 6 bases, with 15 bases separating them. The DNA for the CDR3 is TGTGCCAGCAGCTTAGAGTGGGGTCAGGGCTTCAATGAGCAGTTCTTC. This gives the protein CASSLEWGQGFNEQFF.

This clone occurred once. The genes are TRBV11-2 and TRBJ2-7, with D possibly matching TRBD1 (6 bases). CDR1 is SGHAT, CDR2 FQNNGV, per germline. This CDR3 has 14 amino acids. The V and J ends lost 1 base and 2 bases respectively, with 9 bases between them. The CDR3 region is CASSLGGGAYEQYF. For the CDR3, the DNA is TGTGCCAGCAGCTTAGGAGGGGGAGCCTACGAGCAGTACTTC.

This clone was recorded only once. V and J are TRBV6-6 and TRBJ1-1; no reliable D call. CDR1 and CDR2 (germline): MNHNY, SVGAGI (reference sequence). This CDR3 spans 12 amino acids. Trimming removed 0 bases at V and 5 bases at J, with 4 bases between. In DNA, the CDR3 is TGTGCCAGCAGTTACTCAGCAACTGAAGCTTTCTTT. Protein product: CASSYSATEAFF.

This sequence joins TRBV9 and TRBJ2-5; TRBD1 is a possible D gene (5 bases). The better agreement between TRBJ2-7 and the DNA end casts doubt on the J call. This CDR3 region has 14 residues. The V gene's germline CDR1 is SGDLS and CDR2 YYNGEE. The CDR3 is CASSPRGHSYEQYF. The CDR3 coding sequence is TGTGCCAGCAGCCCTCGTGGACACTCCTACGAGCAGTACTTC.

Only one count was recorded for this clone. J is TRBJ2-7 and V is TRBV2; 11 nucleotides agree with TRBD1. J was trimmed by 4 bases and V by 7 bases; bases with no gene match: 9. The length of the CDR3 is 15 residues. Germline assignment: CDR1 SNHLY and CDR2 FYNNEI. CDR3 nucleotide sequence: TGTGCCAGCATCATCCGGGACAGGGGGATATACGAGCAGTACTTC. Translated: CASIIRDRGIYEQYF. The entire variable domain, with the rest obtained from reference TRBV2 and TRBJ2-7, is as follows: EPEVTQTPSHQVTQMGQEVILRCVPISNHLYFYWYRQILGQKVEFLVSFYNNEISEKSEIFDDQFSVERPDGSNFTLKIRSTKLEDSAMYFCASIIRDRGIYEQYFGPGTRLTVT.

The rearrangement joins TRBV9 to TRBJ2-1; 9 nucleotides match TRBD2. Per the germline V gene, CDR1 is SGDLS and CDR2 is YYNGEE. This CDR3 is built from 17 residues. V was clipped by 2 bases and J by 0 bases; unmatched bases: 6. CDR3 nucleotides: TGTGCCAGCAGCGTCGACAGCGGGAGGAGCTCCTACAATGAGCAGTTCTTC. This translates into CASSVDSGRSSYNEQFF.